A selection of T cell receptor beta chains follows, all from one sample in a study of blood T cell repertoires in COVID-19. TCRdb's copy holds only in-frame clones and misses some; the assay was immunoSEQ multiplex PCR. There are 170,000 or so clones in the sample; roughly 83% occur only once, and 6.5% to 8.5% lies in the top ten. Input material: peripheral blood. The receptors were sampled from a woman aged 40 to 49 with COVID-19, enrolled during active disease. Each CDR3 is given with its conserved first and last residue. D genes are given only for firm matches. Size tells how often a clone was seen (once, few, many) or the class of an expanded clone, and some rows leave it out.

clone_size: -
j_call: TRBJ1-2
v_call: TRBV7-9
d_call: TRBD1
cdr3_nt: TGTGCCAGCAGAACAGGGGTCGGCTACACCTTC
cdr3_aa: CASRTGVGYTF

clone_size: -
j_call: TRBJ2-6
v_call: TRBV28
d_call: -
cdr3_nt: TGTGCCAGCAGTCCAGTTTGGGCAACCGGGGCCAACGTCCTGACTTTC
cdr3_aa: CASSPVWATGANVLTF

clone_size: -
j_call: TRBJ2-1
v_call: TRBV28
d_call: TRBD1
cdr3_nt: TGTGCCAGCAGGGGGGGACAGGGCTACAATGAGCAGTTCTTC
cdr3_aa: CASRGGQGYNEQFF

clone_size: -
j_call: TRBJ2-2
v_call: TRBV20-1
d_call: -
cdr3_nt: TGCAGTGCTAGAGCTCCCGGGGAGCTGTTTTTT
cdr3_aa: CSARAPGELFF

clone_size: -
j_call: TRBJ2-5
v_call: TRBV7-9
d_call: -
cdr3_nt: TGTGCCAGCAGCGTAGGATCTGGGCGGGGGACCCAGTACTTC
cdr3_aa: CASSVGSGRGTQYF

clone_size: -
j_call: TRBJ2-1
v_call: TRBV5-1
d_call: TRBD1
cdr3_nt: TGCGCCAGCAGCTTGGGAGGACAGGGAGCGGGCTCTAGGGAGTTCTTC
cdr3_aa: CASSLGGQGAGSREFF

clone_size: -
j_call: TRBJ1-5
v_call: TRBV12-5
d_call: -
cdr3_nt: TGTGCTAGTGGTTTGCCACCGGGGGGAGGGGATCAGCCCCAGCATTTT
cdr3_aa: CASGLPPGGGDQPQHF

clone_size: -
j_call: TRBJ2-7
v_call: TRBV27
d_call: TRBD1
cdr3_nt: TGTGCCAGCAGTTTTCGACAGGGGAACGAGCAGTACTTC
cdr3_aa: CASSFRQGNEQYF

clone_size: few
j_call: TRBJ2-7
v_call: TRBV19
d_call: TRBD2
cdr3_nt: TGTGCCAGTAGTACGACTAGCGGGGTCGAGCAGTACTTC
cdr3_aa: CASSTTSGVEQYF

clone_size: -
j_call: TRBJ2-7
v_call: TRBV6-5
d_call: -
cdr3_nt: TGTGCCAGCATGGGGGGCTCCTACGAGCAGTACTTC
cdr3_aa: CASMGGSYEQYF

clone_size: -
j_call: TRBJ2-7
v_call: TRBV7-2
d_call: -
cdr3_nt: TGTGCCAGCAGCTTATGGACTTTCGAGTGGGAGCAGTACTTC
cdr3_aa: CASSLWTFEWEQYF

clone_size: once
j_call: TRBJ1-2
v_call: TRBV5-6
d_call: -
cdr3_nt: TGTGCCAGCAGTCTCAGTGGCCTCAACTATGGCTACACCTTC
cdr3_aa: CASSLSGLNYGYTF

clone_size: -
j_call: TRBJ1-3
v_call: TRBV5-1
d_call: -
cdr3_nt: TGCGCCAGCAGCTTGGTTAATTCGGGGGTCTCTGGAAACACCATATATTTT
cdr3_aa: CASSLVNSGVSGNTIYF

clone_size: -
j_call: TRBJ2-7
v_call: TRBV5-5
d_call: TRBD1
cdr3_nt: TGTGCCAGCAGCTCGGACAGGAGGTCCTACGAGCAGTACTTC
cdr3_aa: CASSSDRRSYEQYF

clone_size: -
j_call: TRBJ2-3
v_call: TRBV28
d_call: TRBD2
cdr3_nt: TGTGCCAGCAGTTTACTAGCGGGAGATGGCACAGATACGCAGTATTTT
cdr3_aa: CASSLLAGDGTDTQYF

clone_size: -
j_call: TRBJ2-1
v_call: TRBV10-3
d_call: TRBD2
cdr3_nt: TGTGCCATCAGTGAGTCGGGACTAGCGGGAGGACCTTACAATGAGCAGTTCTTC
cdr3_aa: CAISESGLAGGPYNEQFF

clone_size: -
j_call: TRBJ2-7
v_call: TRBV7-7
d_call: -
cdr3_nt: TGTGCCAGCAGCTCCGGGGGATTGGGAGAGCAGTACTTC
cdr3_aa: CASSSGGLGEQYF

clone_size: -
j_call: TRBJ2-1
v_call: TRBV5-4
d_call: -
cdr3_nt: TGTGCCAGCAGCTTGGCCCAGTACAATGAGCAGTTCTTC
cdr3_aa: CASSLAQYNEQFF

clone_size: -
j_call: TRBJ1-1
v_call: TRBV7-9
d_call: -
cdr3_nt: TGTGCCAGCAGCTTAGAGGCCCTCCGCGGGGCTTTCTTT
cdr3_aa: CASSLEALRGAFF

clone_size: -
j_call: TRBJ1-2
v_call: TRBV4-1
d_call: -
cdr3_nt: TGCGCCAGCAGCCAAGAACCGGGGGTGGTGAATGGCTACACCTTC
cdr3_aa: CASSQEPGVVNGYTF

clone_size: -
j_call: TRBJ2-2
v_call: TRBV7-2
d_call: -
cdr3_nt: TGTGCCAGCAGCTTTACTAGTGCCGGGGAGCTGTTTTTT
cdr3_aa: CASSFTSAGELFF

clone_size: -
j_call: TRBJ1-1
v_call: TRBV15
d_call: -
cdr3_nt: TGTGCCACCGGTTCAGGGATGAACACTGAAGCTTTCTTT
cdr3_aa: CATGSGMNTEAFF

clone_size: -
j_call: TRBJ2-7
v_call: TRBV28
d_call: -
cdr3_nt: TGTGCCAGCGGAGGGTCCCCAAGGGAGCAGTACTTC
cdr3_aa: CASGGSPREQYF

clone_size: -
j_call: TRBJ2-1
v_call: TRBV18
d_call: TRBD1
cdr3_nt: TGTGCCAGCTCACGGGGACAGGAGAACGAGCAGTTCTTC
cdr3_aa: CASSRGQENEQFF

clone_size: -
j_call: TRBJ1-5
v_call: TRBV27
d_call: TRBD1
cdr3_nt: TGTGCCAGCAGTTTATGGGCCGCGACAGGGGGCAATCAGCCCCAGCATTTT
cdr3_aa: CASSLWAATGGNQPQHF

clone_size: -
j_call: TRBJ1-2
v_call: TRBV28
d_call: -
cdr3_nt: TGTGCCAGCAGACTGGGACACAAGGTATACTATGGCTACACCTTC
cdr3_aa: CASRLGHKVYYGYTF

clone_size: -
j_call: TRBJ1-3
v_call: TRBV7-9
d_call: TRBD1
cdr3_nt: TGTGCCAGCAGCCCCCGGACAGGTCTAGACACCATATATTTT
cdr3_aa: CASSPRTGLDTIYF

clone_size: -
j_call: TRBJ1-1
v_call: TRBV19
d_call: TRBD1
cdr3_nt: TGTGCCAGTAGTAACCCACAGGGGGCAGAGGGCACTGAAGCTTTCTTT
cdr3_aa: CASSNPQGAEGTEAFF

clone_size: -
j_call: TRBJ1-5
v_call: TRBV6-5
d_call: -
cdr3_nt: TGTGCCAGCAGTTACCAGATCAATCAGCCCCAGCATTTT
cdr3_aa: CASSYQINQPQHF

clone_size: -
j_call: TRBJ1-5
v_call: TRBV23-1
d_call: -
cdr3_nt: TGCGCCAGCAGTCAGCGGAGTCCTTCCAACAATCAGCCCCAGCATTTT
cdr3_aa: CASSQRSPSNNQPQHF

clone_size: -
j_call: TRBJ2-3
v_call: TRBV4-1
d_call: -
cdr3_nt: TGCGCCAGCAGCCGACTTGTGGAGGGGTCAGATACGCAGTATTTT
cdr3_aa: CASSRLVEGSDTQYF

clone_size: -
j_call: TRBJ1-2
v_call: TRBV27
d_call: TRBD1
cdr3_nt: TGTGCCAGCGGGTACGGGACAGGGGATTATGGCTACACCTTC
cdr3_aa: CASGYGTGDYGYTF

clone_size: -
j_call: TRBJ2-2
v_call: TRBV5-1
d_call: TRBD2
cdr3_nt: TGCGCCAGCAGCTTGGAGGTAGCGGGGGTCTCTGGGGAGCTGTTTTTT
cdr3_aa: CASSLEVAGVSGELFF